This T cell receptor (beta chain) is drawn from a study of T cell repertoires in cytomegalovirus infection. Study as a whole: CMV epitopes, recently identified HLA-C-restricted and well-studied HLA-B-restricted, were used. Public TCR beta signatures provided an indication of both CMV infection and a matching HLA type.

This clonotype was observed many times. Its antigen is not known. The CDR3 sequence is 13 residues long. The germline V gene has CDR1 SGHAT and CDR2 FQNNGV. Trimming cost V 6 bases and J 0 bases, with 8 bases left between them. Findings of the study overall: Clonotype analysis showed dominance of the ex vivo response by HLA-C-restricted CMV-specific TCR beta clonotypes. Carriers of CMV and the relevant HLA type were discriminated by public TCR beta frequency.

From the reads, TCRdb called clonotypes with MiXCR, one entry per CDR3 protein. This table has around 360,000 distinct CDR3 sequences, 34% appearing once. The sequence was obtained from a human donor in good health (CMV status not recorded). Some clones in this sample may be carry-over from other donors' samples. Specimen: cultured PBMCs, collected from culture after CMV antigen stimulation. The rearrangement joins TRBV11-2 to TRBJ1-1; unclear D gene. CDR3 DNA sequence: TGTGCCAGCAGGTTCTCCATGAACACTGAAGCTTTCTTT. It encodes CASRFSMNTEAFF.